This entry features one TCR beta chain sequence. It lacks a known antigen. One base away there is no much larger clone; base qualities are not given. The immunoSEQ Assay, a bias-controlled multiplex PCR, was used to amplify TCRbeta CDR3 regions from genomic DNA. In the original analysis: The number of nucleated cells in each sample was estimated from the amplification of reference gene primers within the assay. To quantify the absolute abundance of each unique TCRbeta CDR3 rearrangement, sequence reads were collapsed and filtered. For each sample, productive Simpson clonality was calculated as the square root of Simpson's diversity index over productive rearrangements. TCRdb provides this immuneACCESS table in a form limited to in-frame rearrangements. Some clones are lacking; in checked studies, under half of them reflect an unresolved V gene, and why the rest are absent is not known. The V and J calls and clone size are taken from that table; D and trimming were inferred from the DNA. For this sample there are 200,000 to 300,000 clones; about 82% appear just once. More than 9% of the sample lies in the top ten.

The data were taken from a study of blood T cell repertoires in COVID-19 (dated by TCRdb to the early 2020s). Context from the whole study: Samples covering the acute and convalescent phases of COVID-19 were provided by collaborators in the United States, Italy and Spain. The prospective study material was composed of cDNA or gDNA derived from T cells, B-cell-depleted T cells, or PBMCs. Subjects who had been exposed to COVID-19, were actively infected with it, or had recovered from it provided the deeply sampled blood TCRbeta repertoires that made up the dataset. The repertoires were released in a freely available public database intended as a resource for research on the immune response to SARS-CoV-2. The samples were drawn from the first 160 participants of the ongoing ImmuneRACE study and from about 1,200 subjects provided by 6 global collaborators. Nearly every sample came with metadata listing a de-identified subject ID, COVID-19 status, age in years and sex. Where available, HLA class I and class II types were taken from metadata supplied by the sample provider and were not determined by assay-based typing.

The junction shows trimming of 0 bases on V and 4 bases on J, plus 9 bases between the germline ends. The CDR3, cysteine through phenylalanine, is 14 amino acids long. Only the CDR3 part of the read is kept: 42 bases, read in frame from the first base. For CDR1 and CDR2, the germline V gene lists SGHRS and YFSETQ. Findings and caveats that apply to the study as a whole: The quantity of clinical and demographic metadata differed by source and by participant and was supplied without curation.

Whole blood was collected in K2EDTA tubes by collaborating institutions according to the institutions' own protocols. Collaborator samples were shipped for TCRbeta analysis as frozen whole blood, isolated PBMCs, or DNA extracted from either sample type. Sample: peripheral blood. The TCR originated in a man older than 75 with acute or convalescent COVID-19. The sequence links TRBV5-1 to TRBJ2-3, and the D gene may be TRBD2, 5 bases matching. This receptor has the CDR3 CASSLGGAPDTQYF. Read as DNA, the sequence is TGCGCCAGCAGCTTGGGGGGAGCCCCAGATACGCAGTATTTT.